The 21 T cell receptor beta chains reported below all come from one sample, sequenced in a study of early T cells in non-severe SARS-CoV-2 infection. TCRdb re-analysed the 5' RACE reads in MiXCR, keeping a single row per CDR3 protein. This sample yields about 60,000 distinct CDR3 sequences, of which approximately 9% are seen a single time; around 17% belongs to the top ten. Sequencing used whole blood. These receptors all stem from an adult who was a healthcare worker with PCR-confirmed SARS-CoV-2 infection or an uninfected control (not recorded which).

This clonotype has more than one count but fewer than ten. The J gene is TRBJ2-1, the V gene TRBV6-2 or TRBV6-3, with TRBD2 identical over 8 bases. Per the germline V gene, CDR1 is MNHEY and CDR2 is SVGEGT. V was pared by 0 bases and J by 16 bases, with 2 bases of the junction left unmatched. This CDR3 is 11 amino acids long. CDR3 in amino acids: CASSYSGLVFF. The CDR3 nucleotides are TGTGCCAGCAGTTACTCGGGACTAGTATTCTTC.

This clonotype has a handful of counts. This chain links TRBV5-1 with TRBJ2-2, with D tentatively TRBD2 (6 bases). Between the trimmed V and J ends, which lost 6 bases and 5 bases, there was a span of 17 bases. The CDR3 length is 15 residues. Germline assignment: CDR1 SGHRS and CDR2 YFSETQ. The CDR3 protein is CASNQAEGLTGELFF. DNA for the CDR3: TGCGCCAGCAATCAAGCGGAGGGGCTTACCGGGGAGCTGTTTTTT.

CDR3 DNA sequence: TGTGCCAGCAGTTTCCCGGGACAGGGGGCCTCTGGCTACACCTTC. This sequence encodes CASSFPGQGASGYTF. This chain connects TRBV28 to TRBJ1-2; the match to TRBD1 covers 12 bases. The V gene end was trimmed by 3 bases and the J gene end by 7 bases; junction bases not matched to a gene: 6. Looked up from germline, CDR1 is MDHEN and CDR2 is SYDVKM. The CDR3 is 15 residues long.

In its sample, this clonotype was seen a few times. The chain is built from TRBV27 and TRBJ1-1; maybe TRBD1 (5 bases). V was pared by 1 base and J by 6 bases, with 12 bases between. Germline CDR1 is MNHEY and CDR2 is SMNVEV (reference sequence). This CDR3 has 14 amino acids. CDR3 in amino acids: CASSLLGVSAEAFF. The CDR3 DNA sequence: TGTGCCAGCAGTTTATTGGGGGTGAGCGCTGAAGCTTTCTTT.

V gene TRBV28 combines with J gene TRBJ2-7; no clear D. V dropped 5 bases and J dropped 7 bases, with 12 bases sitting between them. The length of the CDR3 is 12 residues. CDR1 MDHEN and CDR2 SYDVKM come from the germline V gene. CDR3 coding DNA: TGTGCCAGCAGTCCCGACGGTCGGGAGCAGTACTTC. It encodes CASSPDGREQYF.

This clonotype was seen only a few times. J is TRBJ2-2 and V is TRBV15; 9 bases are a match to TRBD2. The CDR3 extends over 14 amino acids. Germline values: CDR1 LNHNV, CDR2 YYDKDF (reference sequence). Trimming cost V 8 bases and J 5 bases; bases outside gene matches: 6. The CDR3 DNA reads TGTGCCACCGATAGCGGGAGTGGTACCGGGGAGCTGTTTTTT. Translation: CATDSGSGTGELFF.

This clonotype was observed at least ten times. The chain couples TRBV5-1 to TRBJ2-7; 7 bases align to TRBD1. Trimming at V came to 2 bases and at J to 2 bases, leaving 1 base not matched to a gene. The germline CDR1 and CDR2 sequences are SGHRS and YFSETQ. CDR3 size: 13 residues. The CDR3 region is CASSFDRAYEQYF. CDR3 nucleotides: TGCGCCAGCAGCTTCGACAGGGCCTACGAGCAGTACTTC. Complete variable domain (other parts from reference TRBV5-1 and TRBJ2-7): KAGVTQTPRYLIKTRGQQVTLSCSPISGHRSVSWYQQTPGQGLQFLFEYFSETQRNKGNFPGRFSGRQFSNSRSEMNVSTLELGDSALYLCASSFDRAYEQYFGPGTRLTVT.

The CDR3 here is CASSPLPNQPQHF. For the CDR3, the DNA is TGTGCCAGCAGCCCTCTGCCCAATCAGCCCCAGCATTTT. The rearrangement joins TRBV9 to TRBJ1-5, with D hard to call. This CDR3 is built from 13 residues. Germline V gives CDR1 SGDLS, CDR2 YYNGEE. V was clipped by 4 bases and J by 3 bases, with 8 bases between them.

This clonotype came up a few times. This rearrangement joins TRBV27 to TRBJ2-3; 7 nucleotides agree with TRBD2. Germline CDR1 and CDR2: MNHEY and SMNVEV (reference sequence). CDR3 length: 16 amino acids. V was clipped by 3 bases and J by 3 bases; unmatched bases: 9. CDR3 DNA sequence: TGTGCCAGCAGTTTTATCGGCGGGAGAATTACAGATACGCAGTATTTT. Translating gives CASSFIGGRITDTQYF.

This clonotype was seen a handful of times. Lacking the conserved final phenylalanine or tryptophan, this CDR3 likely reflects a read error. It is unclear where the CDR3 begins or ends on the DNA, so no DNA is shown, and the CDR3 is as TCRdb lists it. The chain combines TRBV12-3 or TRBV12-4 with TRBJ1-4; TRBD1, as called in the table, went unchecked against the DNA. A total of 13 residues make up the CDR3, ends included. The chain's CDR3 is CASSLSDRVGLSI.

This clonotype was recorded a few times. This rearrangement joins TRBV10-3 to TRBJ2-7; perhaps TRBD1 as D (5 bases). The CDR3 sequence is 11 residues long. V lost 8 bases and J 5 bases, leaving 10 bases between the germline ends. Germline loops: CDR1 ENHRY, CDR2 SYGVKD. CDR3 DNA sequence: TGTGCCATCGGAACCAGGGACGAGCAGTACTTC. It is translated as CAIGTRDEQYF.

This clonotype was recorded at least ten times. V is TRBV7-2 and J is TRBJ2-1; D uncertain. The CDR3 covers 13 residues. Germline lookup yields CDR1 SGHTA and CDR2 FQGNSA. Trimming stripped 8 bases from V and 2 bases from J, with 10 bases between. The CDR3 here is CASHHGTYNEQFF. CDR3 in DNA: TGTGCCAGCCACCATGGGACCTACAATGAGCAGTTCTTC.

This clonotype was counted at least ten times. V gene TRBV29-1 combines with J gene TRBJ1-4, with D uncertain. CDR3 length equals 12 residues. CDR1 is SQVTM and CDR2 is ANQGSEA in the germline V gene. V lost 4 bases to trimming and J lost 8 bases, with 11 bases between them. The chain's CDR3 is CSVAQESEKLFF. The CDR3 DNA reads as TGCAGCGTTGCTCAGGAGAGCGAAAAACTGTTTTTT.

The genes are TRBV29-1 and TRBJ1-2; tentative D call: TRBD1 (6 bases). The V and J ends lost 3 bases and 8 bases respectively, with 10 bases between them. CDR3 size: 11 residues. Germline CDR1 is SQVTM and CDR2 is ANQGSEA. In nucleotides, the CDR3 is TGCAGCGTTGACAGGGGAGGAGGCTACACCTTC. Translated, it gives CSVDRGGGYTF.

This clonotype was detected ten times or more. The chain combines TRBV4-2 with TRBJ1-2, with no clear D. CDR3 length: 13 amino acids. Trimming took off 1 base at V and 5 bases at J, with 8 bases between the two ends. Germline V CDR1 and CDR2: LGHNA, YNFKEQ. The CDR3 DNA reads as TGTGCCAGCAGCCAAGGGGTAGGGTATGGCTACACCTTC. This sequence encodes CASSQGVGYGYTF.

This clonotype turned up a few times. This chain uses TRBV10-3 with TRBJ2-6; TRBD1 matches at 8 bases. CDR1 is ENHRY, CDR2 SYGVKD, per germline. V lost 6 bases and J lost 0; bases outside the gene matches: 7. This CDR3 region has 17 residues. The CDR3 here is CAISDRGKSSGANVLTF. DNA of the CDR3: TGTGCCATCAGCGACAGGGGCAAATCCTCTGGGGCCAACGTCCTGACTTTC.

This clonotype was picked up many times. The chain recombines TRBV7-3 with TRBJ1-1; D uncertain. This CDR3 is 15 amino acids long. Trimming cost V 0 bases and J 3 bases, with 11 bases left between them. Germline CDR1 and CDR2: SGHTA and FQGTGA. The CDR3 DNA is TGTGCCAGCAGCTTAACGTCGTTGGGTTACACTGAAGCTTTCTTT. Amino acids: CASSLTSLGYTEAFF.

This clonotype occurred many times. The rearrangement joins TRBV29-1 to TRBJ2-7; 9 bases match TRBD2. Germline values: CDR1 SQVTM, CDR2 ANQGSEA. This CDR3 has 14 residues. The ends lost 5 bases at V and 1 base at J; junction bases unmatched: 6. In DNA form, the CDR3 reads TGCAGCGTTCGGGGTAGCGGGAGTTCCTACGAGCAGTACTTC. Its protein is CSVRGSGSSYEQYF.

The chain uses TRBV18 and TRBJ2-7; the match to TRBD2 covers 11 bases. V trimming: 3 bases; J trimming: 2 bases; junction bases outside the gene matches: 0. The CDR3 consists of 14 residues. CDR1 is KGHSH and CDR2 is LQKENI in the germline V gene. Here the CDR3 DNA reads TGTGCCAGCTCACCTAGCGGGAGGGCCTACGAGCAGTACTTC. Protein product: CASSPSGRAYEQYF.

This clonotype was seen more than once but under ten times. A read error may account for a junction end that differs from germline. The chain is built from TRBV5-1 and TRBJ2-7; D is ambiguous. This CDR3 has 13 residues. Germline CDR1 and CDR2: SGHRS and YFSETQ. CDR3: CASSFPDLYEQYF. The CDR3 DNA follows: TGCGCCAGCAGCTTTCCCGACCTCTACGAGCAGTACTTT. The full variable domain, its missing parts supplied by reference TRBV5-1 and TRBJ2-7, is KAGVTQTPRYLIKTRGQQVTLSCSPISGHRSVSWYQQTPGQGLQFLFEYFSETQRNKGNFPGRFSGRQFSNSRSEMNVSTLELGDSALYLCASSFPDLYEQYFGPGTRLTVT.

This clonotype has ten or more counts. The chain links TRBV12-3 or TRBV12-4 to TRBJ2-1; D may be TRBD1 (5 bases). The V gene lost 5 bases and the J gene lost 9 bases, with 11 bases spanning the gap. This CDR3 has 12 amino acids. This CDR3 is CASSLQVGEQFF. The DNA of the CDR3 is TGTGCCAGCAGTCTACAGGTTGGTGAGCAGTTCTTC.